This TCR beta chain appears in the sequencing data of a study of blood T cell repertoires in COVID-19. Study as a whole: PBMCs, B-cell-depleted T cells, or T cells were the source of the cDNA or gDNA that made up the material.

From germline, CDR1 is SNHLY and CDR2 FYNNEI. The ends were cut back, 3 bases at V and 0 bases at J, with 9 bases in the middle. The CDR3 is 15 residues long. Sequencing was performed with immunoSEQ multiplex PCR; in TCRdb, only in-frame clones are kept and a portion is missing. Of a few hundred thousand clones listed, over 75% are singletons. The sample consisted of PBMCs or T cells enriched from blood (not recorded which). The genes are TRBV2 and TRBJ2-4; maybe TRBD1 (5 bases). The TCR comes from a woman aged 25 to 39 who had recovered from COVID-19. CDR3 residues: CASSETALAKNIQYF. The CDR3 region has the DNA TGTGCCAGCAGTGAGACAGCCCTAGCCAAAAACATTCAGTACTTC.